Below, 29 T cell receptor beta chains from the same sample are listed, as sequenced in a study of early T cells in non-severe SARS-CoV-2 infection. One entry per CDR3 protein, called by TCRdb with MiXCR from the 5' RACE reads. Here the sample spans 22,000 or so distinct CDR3 sequences, around 4.5% being singletons. Sequences were obtained from whole blood. The receptors shown here come from an adult who was a healthcare worker with PCR-confirmed SARS-CoV-2 infection or an uninfected control (not recorded which).

This clonotype was recorded at least ten times. The chain combines TRBV7-8 with TRBJ2-5; D is possibly TRBD1 (6 bases). The CDR3 extends over 14 amino acids. The V end lost 4 bases, the J end lost 4 bases, and 13 bases lay between the germline ends. CDR1 SGHVS and CDR2 FQNEAQ come from the germline V gene. Written as DNA, the CDR3 is TGTGCCAGCAGCTCCCTCACAGGGTTAGAGACCCAGTACTTC. It codes for CASSSLTGLETQYF.

This clonotype showed up many times. The chain uses TRBV29-1 and TRBJ1-1; maybe TRBD1 (5 bases). V lost 4 bases to trimming and J lost 1 base, with 7 bases between them. From germline, CDR1 is SQVTM and CDR2 ANQGSEA. The CDR3 consists of 12 residues. The CDR3 sequence: CSVVTGNTEAFF. In DNA form, the CDR3 reads TGCAGCGTTGTTACAGGGAACACTGAAGCTTTCTTT.

This clonotype is classed as medium-sized. V and J are TRBV28 and TRBJ1-4, with TRBD1 as a possible D gene (6 bases). The CDR3 is 16 amino acids. V was shortened by 6 bases and J by 8 bases, with 22 bases between the two germline ends. Germline CDR1 MDHEN, CDR2 SYDVKM. CDR3 nucleotides: TGTGCCAGCAGCCCATTCACGGGGGCGAGAGGGGAAAAACTGTTTTTT. Amino acid sequence: CASSPFTGARGEKLFF.

CDR3 region: CASSPRLAGLNEQFF. The CDR3 DNA follows: TGTGCCAGCAGCCCACGACTAGCGGGATTGAATGAGCAGTTCTTC. The rearrangement joins TRBV6-2 or TRBV6-3 to TRBJ2-1, with 11 bases lining up with TRBD2. CDR1 is MNHEY and CDR2 is SVGEGT in the germline V gene. The CDR3 length is 15 residues. The V segment lost 6 bases and the J segment 7 bases; nucleotides outside the gene matches: 8.

This clonotype was observed a few times. The rearrangement joins TRBV6-2 or TRBV6-3 to TRBJ1-5, with 7 bases identical to TRBD1. The ends lost 5 bases at V and 0 bases at J; junction bases unmatched: 4. Germline V CDR1 and CDR2: MNHEY, SVGEGT. CDR3 length: 15 residues. The chain's CDR3 is CASSRTGDSNQPQHF. DNA for the CDR3: TGTGCCAGCAGTCGCACAGGGGATAGCAATCAGCCCCAGCATTTT.

This clonotype was observed many times. The V and J genes are TRBV27 and TRBJ1-3; perhaps TRBD1 as D (5 bases). Germline values: CDR1 MNHEY, CDR2 SMNVEV (reference sequence). The germline V and J ends were trimmed by 8 bases and 3 bases, with 11 bases remaining between them. The CDR3 is made up of 13 amino acids. CDR3 in amino acids: CASAGSNGNTIYF. The CDR3 DNA sequence: TGTGCCAGCGCAGGGTCGAATGGAAACACCATATATTTT.

There are many counts of this clonotype. V usage is TRBV7-2 and J usage is TRBJ2-1; TRBD2 matches 9 bases. Germline CDR1 SGHTA, CDR2 FQGNSA. CDR3 length: 16 amino acids. Germline trimming cut 5 bases from V and 1 base from J; bases unmatched to any gene: 6. The CDR3 DNA reads TGTGCCAGCAGCCTTAGCGGGAGTGGGTCCTACAATGAGCAGTTCTTC. Translating gives CASSLSGSGSYNEQFF.

Judged by abundance, this clonotype is medium-sized. This sequence joins TRBV5-4 and TRBJ2-5; D gene unclear. The CDR3 length is 14 residues. Germline assignment: CDR1 SGHNT and CDR2 YYREEE (reference sequence). V shed 0 bases and J shed 1 base, with 7 bases lying between them. CDR3 loop: CASSLVGGQETQYF. CDR3 nucleotide sequence: TGTGCCAGCAGCTTGGTTGGCGGCCAAGAGACCCAGTACTTC.

This clonotype occurred many times. In DNA form, the CDR3 reads TGTGCCAGCAGCCAAGAGACCCAGTACTTC. Its translation: CASSQETQYF. The chain has TRBV6-2 or TRBV6-3 and TRBJ2-5; no firm D call. CDR1 and CDR2 (germline): MNHEY, SVGEGT. Deletions cut 6 bases from V and 1 base from J, with 0 bases between. The CDR3 contains 10 residues.

This clonotype showed up many times. The rearrangement links TRBV20-1 to TRBJ2-3; unclear D gene. Between the trimmed V and J ends, which lost 2 bases and 4 bases, there was a span of 13 bases. The CDR3 runs 14 residues. Germline-derived CDR1 and CDR2 are DFQATT and SNEGSKA (reference sequence). The CDR3 here is CSARPVARADTQYF. As DNA, the CDR3 is TGCAGTGCTAGACCGGTCGCCCGGGCAGATACGCAGTATTTT.

Many counts were recorded for this clonotype. V gene TRBV20-1 combines with J gene TRBJ2-1; 12 nucleotides line up with TRBD1. Germline V gene lookup returns CDR1 DFQATT and CDR2 SNEGSKA (reference sequence). The V segment lost 5 bases and the J segment 0 bases; nucleotides outside the gene matches: 5. The CDR3 loop spans 16 amino acids. The DNA for the CDR3 is TGCAGTGCTGGGGACAGGGGGCGGTCCTCCTACAATGAGCAGTTCTTC. It translates to CSAGDRGRSSYNEQFF.

This clonotype was seen ten or more times. The chain recombines TRBV5-1 with TRBJ2-3; tentative D call: TRBD2 (6 bases). V dropped 0 bases and J dropped 4 bases, with 9 bases sitting between them. Germline V gene data show CDR1 as SGHRS and CDR2 as YFSETQ. CDR3 length: 14 amino acids. CDR3 in amino acids: CASSLEPSADTQYF. CDR3 sequence (DNA): TGCGCCAGCAGCTTGGAACCTAGCGCAGATACGCAGTATTTT.

In this sample, this clonotype turned up many times. J is TRBJ1-6 and V is TRBV5-8; no definite D call. CDR3 length: 16 residues. Germline V gives CDR1 SGHTS, CDR2 YDEGEE. V dropped 0 bases and J dropped 0 bases, with 7 bases sitting between them. The CDR3: CASSLDRSSYNSPLHF. The CDR3, as DNA: TGTGCCAGCAGCTTGGATCGGAGCTCCTATAATTCACCCCTCCACTTT. Variable domain in full (rest from reference TRBV5-8 and TRBJ1-6): EAGVTQSPTHLIKTRGQQATLRCSPISGHTSVYWYQQALGLGLQFLLWYDEGEERNRGNFPPRFSGRQFPNYSSELNVNALELEDSALYLCASSLDRSSYNSPLHFGNGTRLTVT.

The chain links TRBV18 to TRBJ1-1; D gene uncertain. The CDR3 is 15 amino acids. V lost 0 bases and J 0 bases, leaving 8 bases between the germline ends. CDR1 and CDR2 (germline): KGHSH, LQKENI. CDR3 loop: CASSPPSLLNTEAFF. The CDR3 DNA is TGTGCCAGCTCACCACCGTCACTTCTGAACACTGAAGCTTTCTTT.

This clonotype was recorded at least ten times. J is TRBJ2-2 and V is TRBV28; D tentatively fits TRBD1 or TRBD2 (5 bases each). Per the germline V gene, CDR1 is MDHEN and CDR2 is SYDVKM. The length of the CDR3 is 18 residues. V was cut by 6 bases and J by 2 bases, with 22 bases left in between. The CDR3 sequence is CASSYTLGTNDNTGELFF. The DNA for the CDR3 is TGTGCCAGCAGCTACACCCTAGGGACGAACGACAACACCGGGGAGCTGTTTTTT.

This clonotype was seen ten or more times. The chain uses TRBV4-1 and TRBJ2-7, with D tentatively TRBD1 (7 bases). CDR1 MGHRA and CDR2 YSYEKL come from the germline V gene. V was shortened by 3 bases and J by 5 bases, with 17 bases between the two germline ends. This CDR3 contains 15 residues. CDR3 sequence (DNA): TGCGCCAGCAGCCATGCACGGAGGGGGCTTGACGAGCAGTACTTC. It is translated as CASSHARRGLDEQYF.

This clonotype is medium-sized by share. The V and J genes are TRBV28 and TRBJ1-5, with 7 bases identical to TRBD1. CDR3 size: 14 residues. Germline V lookup: CDR1 MDHEN, CDR2 SYDVKM. J gave up 6 bases and V 1 base, and 3 bases lay outside the gene matches. CDR3 sequence: CASSLSDRVQPQHF. The DNA of the CDR3 is TGTGCCAGCAGTTTATCCGACAGGGTTCAGCCCCAGCATTTT.

This clonotype ranks as medium-sized (0.01 to 0.1%). The J gene is TRBJ1-4, the V gene TRBV5-1; a weak D match, TRBD1 (6 bases). Germline lookup yields CDR1 SGHRS and CDR2 YFSETQ. Trimming stripped 7 bases from V and 4 bases from J, with 11 bases between. The CDR3 length is 13 residues. DNA for the CDR3: TGCGCCAGCGAACAGGGTCATAATGAAAAACTGTTTTTT. This encodes CASEQGHNEKLFF.

V gene TRBV7-3 combines with J gene TRBJ2-2; 7 bases are a match to TRBD2. J lost 1 base, V lost 0 bases, and 5 bases had no gene match. The CDR3 has 17 amino acids. CDR1 and CDR2 from the germline V gene are SGHTA and FQGTGA. The CDR3 reads CASSLTAASGNTGELFF. The DNA of the CDR3 is TGTGCCAGCAGCTTAACTGCCGCTAGCGGGAACACCGGGGAGCTGTTTTTT.

The chain couples TRBV6-2 or TRBV6-3 to TRBJ2-1; 8 positions match TRBD2. The CDR3 spans 15 residues. After removal of 6 bases from V and 0 bases from J, the junction contained 4 bases not matched to a gene. CDR1 and CDR2 from the germline V gene are MNHEY and SVGEGT. The CDR3 loop is CASSGSGSSYNEQFF. CDR3 nucleotides: TGTGCCAGCAGCGGAAGCGGGAGCTCCTACAATGAGCAGTTCTTC.

This clonotype appeared many times. This chain uses TRBV10-3 with TRBJ2-3; tentative D call: TRBD1 (5 bases). V was cut by 4 bases and J by 2 bases, with 7 bases left in between. The CDR3 has 13 residues. CDR1 and CDR2 from the germline V gene are ENHRY and SYGVKD. DNA of the CDR3: TGTGCCATCAGTGGGGGCCTCACAGATACGCAGTATTTT. It is translated as CAISGGLTDTQYF.

This clonotype has a count of ten or more. The rearrangement joins TRBV10-3 to TRBJ2-3; 9 bases match TRBD1. Trimming took 3 bases from V and 3 from J; bases not matched to a gene: 4. The CDR3 runs to 15 residues. Germline values: CDR1 ENHRY, CDR2 SYGVKD. As DNA, the CDR3 is TGTGCCATCAGTGATCCGGGACAGGGAACAGATACGCAGTATTTT. Protein sequence: CAISDPGQGTDTQYF.

This clonotype was recorded many times. This chain links TRBV20-1 with TRBJ2-3; no firm D call. Germline-derived CDR1 and CDR2 are DFQATT and SNEGSKA (reference sequence). V was clipped by 2 bases and J by 3 bases, with 3 bases between them. This CDR3 has 11 residues. Here the CDR3 reads CSARQTDTQYF. The CDR3 nucleotides are TGCAGTGCTAGACAGACAGATACGCAGTATTTT.

This clonotype has at least ten counts. The chain links TRBV7-2 to TRBJ2-1; unclear D gene. Trimming stripped 7 bases from V and 4 bases from J, with 5 bases between. The CDR3 loop spans 11 amino acids. Looked up from germline, CDR1 is SGHTA and CDR2 is FQGNSA. The CDR3 DNA reads TGTGCCAGCAACCCTTACAATGAGCAGTTCTTC. Translation gives CASNPYNEQFF.

Ten or more counts support this clonotype. The V call is TRBV6-6, the J call TRBJ2-6; D is unclear. The CDR3 spans 16 residues. Germline lookup yields CDR1 MNHNY and CDR2 SVGAGI (reference sequence). V was clipped by 6 bases and J by 4 bases, with 16 bases between them. Here the CDR3 DNA reads TGTGCCAGCAGCGACGATATCGGTTCCGGGGCCAACGTCCTGACTTTC. It translates to CASSDDIGSGANVLTF.

V and J are TRBV6-2 or TRBV6-3 and TRBJ2-1; 12 bases map to TRBD2. The CDR3 length is 17 residues. Germline lookup yields CDR1 MNHEY and CDR2 SVGEGT. J was trimmed by 0 bases and V by 2 bases; bases with no gene match: 2. The CDR3 spells CASSYGLAGSSYNEQFF. CDR3 nucleotide sequence: TGTGCCAGCAGTTACGGACTAGCGGGAAGCTCCTACAATGAGCAGTTCTTC.

This clonotype was seen only a few times. This chain uses TRBV9 with TRBJ2-3; 13 nucleotides match TRBD2. V dropped 3 bases and J dropped 1; count of bases not matched to a gene: 5. This CDR3 comprises 17 residues. Germline CDR1 is SGDLS and CDR2 is YYNGEE. For the CDR3, the DNA is TGTGCCAGCAGCGGAACTAGCGGGAGGGCCGGCACAGATACGCAGTATTTT. Protein product: CASSGTSGRAGTDTQYF.

The J gene is TRBJ1-1, the V gene TRBV20-1; D unclear. Trimming took off 5 bases at V and 4 bases at J, with 17 bases between the two ends. The CDR3 sequence is 14 residues long. The germline V gene encodes CDR1 DFQATT and CDR2 SNEGSKA (reference sequence). The CDR3 is CSAPTRPTVTEAFF. The CDR3 DNA follows: TGCAGTGCTCCCACGCGGCCAACGGTCACTGAAGCTTTCTTT.

This clonotype has a handful of counts. The J gene is TRBJ2-3, the V gene TRBV20-1; perhaps TRBD2 as D (7 bases). V lost 6 bases and J 4 bases, leaving 17 bases between the germline ends. The germline CDR1 and CDR2 sequences are DFQATT and SNEGSKA (reference sequence). The CDR3 spans 14 residues. CDR3 nucleotide sequence: TGCAGTGCCGAGTGGGGGGGGCGCGCAGATACGCAGTATTTT. It yields the protein CSAEWGGRADTQYF.